A single T cell receptor beta chain is shown here with its context. The antigen is not known. This sample was taken from a study of Ad26.COV2.S vaccination and SARS-CoV-2 variants. Background on the study: Ad26.COV2.S shots went into the muscle once or twice, 56 days apart.

Assay used: immunoSEQ multiplex PCR; TCRdb lists only in-frame clones, some missing. Of about 350,000 clones listed, 70% to 90% were seen once; the top ten hold around a tenth. Study results and caveats: Post-vaccination spike-specific CD8+ and CD4+ T cell responses reportedly had substantial breadth. The TCR-based breadth and depth measures might underestimate overall T cell responses.

Treatment here: 15 to 20 received Ad26.COV2.S at low or high dose, single or two shots; roughly 5 received placebo; per-sample allocation not given. The investigators took samples on day 63 after the first vaccine or placebo injection. An adult donor aged 18-55 years was enrolled in Boston. Per germline, CDR1 SGHDT and CDR2 YYEEEE. The germline V and J ends were trimmed by 4 bases and 0 bases, with 11 bases remaining between them. This CDR3 has 15 amino acids. The sequence derives from a person between 18 and 65 years old who received the Ad26.COV2.S COVID-19 vaccine or a placebo. Material: peripheral blood, obtained in a trial of Ad26.COV2.S vaccine versus placebo. The chain links TRBV5-6 to TRBJ1-3; D unresolved. The DNA for the CDR3 is TGTGCCAGCAGCGGGATCCAGAGCTCTGGAAACACCATATATTTT. Translation: CASSGIQSSGNTIYF.